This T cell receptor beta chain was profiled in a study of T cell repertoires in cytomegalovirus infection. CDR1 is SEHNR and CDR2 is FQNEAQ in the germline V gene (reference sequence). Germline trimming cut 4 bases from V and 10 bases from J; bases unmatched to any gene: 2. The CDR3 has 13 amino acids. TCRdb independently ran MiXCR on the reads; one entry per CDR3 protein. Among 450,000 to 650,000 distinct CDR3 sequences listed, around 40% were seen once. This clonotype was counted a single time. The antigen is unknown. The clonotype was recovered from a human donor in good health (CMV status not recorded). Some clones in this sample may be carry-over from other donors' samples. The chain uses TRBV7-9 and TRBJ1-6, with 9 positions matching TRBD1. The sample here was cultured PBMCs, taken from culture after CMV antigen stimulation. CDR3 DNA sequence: TGTGCCAGCAGCTGGGACAGGGAATCACCCCTCCACTTT. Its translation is CASSWDRESPLHF.